What follows are 8 T cell receptor beta chains derived from one specimen sequenced in a study of T cells in tuberculosis. Time point given: new active TB diagnosis, blood taken before or within 7 days of starting treatment. Repertoires were generated with immunoSEQ multiplex PCR, while TCRdb's copy carries only in-frame clones and drops some. The sample gives approximately 40,000 clones, around 94% of which show up once; roughly 4% is in the top ten. The sequences come from PBMCs, collected at tuberculosis diagnosis. The receptor source for this set is an adult with tuberculosis.

V and J are TRBV5-4 and TRBJ1-2; the match to TRBD1 covers 7 bases. CDR1 is SGHNT and CDR2 is YYREEE in the germline V gene (reference sequence). The CDR3 consists of 15 residues. V lost 0 bases to trimming and J lost 8 bases; unmatched junction nucleotides: 10. DNA of the CDR3: TGTGCCAGCAGCTTGGGTCGCCAGGGGGGAAGGGGCTACACCTTC. Its translation is CASSLGRQGGRGYTF.

The chain uses TRBV6-5 and TRBJ2-5, with D perhaps TRBD1 (5 bases). CDR1 MNHEY and CDR2 SVGAGI come from the germline V gene. V was cut by 5 bases and J by 0 bases, with 13 bases left in between. The CDR3 covers 15 residues. The CDR3: CASSPGHSYQETQYF. The CDR3 DNA sequence: TGTGCCAGCAGTCCCGGACACTCTTACCAAGAGACCCAGTACTTC.

The count of this clone is one. The rearrangement uses TRBV25-1 and TRBJ2-7, with TRBD2 as a possible D gene (5 bases). Germline V gives CDR1 MGHDK, CDR2 SYGVNS. V shed 2 bases and J shed 5 bases, with 13 bases lying between them. The CDR3 runs 14 residues. The CDR3 sequence: CASSELGRENEQYF. DNA of the CDR3: TGTGCCAGCAGTGAACTTGGCCGGGAAAACGAGCAGTACTTC.

The chain recombines TRBV25-1 with TRBJ2-5; 9 nucleotides agree with TRBD1. The ends lost 0 bases at V and 1 base at J; junction bases unmatched: 6. Germline CDR1 reads MGHDK; CDR2 reads SYGVNS. CDR3 length: 17 residues. CDR3 protein: CASSEYPPTGGQETQYF. The CDR3 DNA reads TGTGCCAGCAGTGAATACCCCCCGACAGGGGGCCAAGAGACCCAGTACTTC.

This clone was seen just once. The chain has TRBV7-9 and TRBJ2-7, with 8 bases that match TRBD1. Germline CDR1 reads SEHNR; CDR2 reads FQNEAQ (reference sequence). V shed 10 bases, J shed 5 bases, and the junction held 4 bases outside the gene matches. The CDR3 is made up of 11 amino acids. The CDR3 DNA sequence: TGTGCCACGGACAGGGCCAACGAGCAGTACTTC. The encoded protein is CATDRANEQYF.

The sample holds one count of this clone. The chain has TRBV9 and TRBJ1-2, with D possibly TRBD1 on 6 matching bases. The germline gives CDR1 SGDLS, CDR2 YYNGEE. Trimming took off 3 bases at V and 4 bases at J, with 13 bases between the two ends. This CDR3 is built from 14 residues. CDR3 protein: CASSASGATYGYTF. The CDR3 DNA sequence: TGTGCCAGCAGCGCCTCAGGGGCCACCTATGGCTACACCTTC.

The J gene is TRBJ2-7, the V gene TRBV19; 11 nucleotides agree with TRBD1. Germline CDR1 and CDR2: LNHDA and SQIVND (reference sequence). Germline trimming cut 6 bases from V and 3 bases from J; bases unmatched to any gene: 4. This CDR3 has 14 amino acids. CDR3 nucleotides: TGTGCCAGTAGCAGGACAGGGGGCTACTACGAGCAGTACTTC. Its protein is CASSRTGGYYEQYF. Full variable domain (remainder filled in from reference TRBV19 and TRBJ2-7): DGGITQSPKYLFRKEGQNVTLSCEQNLNHDAMYWYRQDPGQGLRLIYYSQIVNDFQKGDIAEGYSVSREKKESFPLTVTSAQKNPTAFYLCASSRTGGYYEQYFGPGTRLTVT.

V is TRBV28 and J is TRBJ2-5; 13 positions match TRBD2. CDR3 size: 14 residues. The V gene's germline CDR1 is MDHEN and CDR2 SYDVKM. With V trimmed by 6 bases and J by 4 bases, 2 bases remained unmatched. CDR3 nucleotide sequence: TGTGCCAGCAGACTAGCGGGGGGGCTAGAGACCCAGTACTTC. Amino acids: CASRLAGGLETQYF. Using reference TRBV28 and TRBJ2-5 for the parts outside the CDR3, the full variable domain is DVKVTQSSRYLVKRTGEKVFLECVQDMDHENMFWYRQDPGLGLRLIYFSYDVKMKEKGDIPEGYSVSREKKERFSLILESASTNQTSMYLCASRLAGGLETQYFGPGTRLLVL.